This T cell receptor beta chain comes out of a study of T cells in localized non-small cell lung cancer. This clone is labeled as large (0.1 to 1%). The target antigen is unknown. Using immunoSEQ multiplex PCR, the repertoire was profiled, and TCRdb retains in-frame clones only, with some absent. The sample includes some 1,400 clones, about 20% of them seen just once. Study conclusions and caveats: Adjacent lung held a median roughly 56 of the top 100 tumor clones.

Deletions cut 4 bases from V and 2 bases from J, with 7 bases between. This CDR3 contains 13 residues. In germline, CDR1 is LNHDA, CDR2 SQIVND (reference sequence). The rearrangement joins TRBV19 to TRBJ2-3, with D uncertain. The TCR comes from a male donor older than 55 with stage I squamous cell lung carcinoma. Sequenced here: normal lung tissue next to the tumor, sampled before any cancer treatment. In nucleotides, the CDR3 is TGTGCCAGTAGTAAGACCGTCACAGATACGCAGTATTTT. Its translation: CASSKTVTDTQYF.